This T cell receptor beta chain was recovered during a study of cytomegalovirus exposure and HLA in healthy donors. As to this clone: The antigen is undetermined.

Notes on the study in general: V- and J-gene trimming in TCR beta was tied to a missense DCLRE1C variant by an analysis performed later. Later on, analysis showed that most CMV-associated TCR beta chains appeared to be HLA-restricted. Per a prior analysis, the majority of TCR beta V segments were productive roughly 90% or roughly 30% of the time.

Use of 60 Vbeta and 13 Jbeta primers characterized the PCR. The repertoire was sequenced with immunoSEQ multiplex PCR; TCRdb's copy has only in-frame clones and lacks some. Its table lists around 140,000 clones. Germline-derived CDR1 and CDR2 are LGHNT and FRNRAP. The CDR3 runs to 18 residues. Trimming cost V 0 bases and J 9 bases; bases outside gene matches: 17. The specimen was PBMCs. This sequence was found in a male donor in good health and CMV-seronegative. This chain connects TRBV12-5 to TRBJ2-5; TRBD2 matches at 9 bases. The CDR3 nucleotides read TGTGCTAGTGGTTTGGTACAAGACCGGATAGCGGGGGAGGGGGCCCAGTACTTC. Its protein product is CASGLVQDRIAGEGAQYF.